This T cell receptor (beta chain) appears in the sequencing data of a study of T cell responses to AZD1222 COVID-19 vaccine. Sequencing used immunoSEQ multiplex PCR; TCRdb keeps in-frame clones, though not all of them. The table has 140,000 to 150,000 clones, approximately 90% seen once. This clone appeared once. There are 16 residues in the CDR3. Germline CDR1 SGDLS, CDR2 YYNGEE. The junction had 4 bases not matched to a gene; V was cut back by 4 bases and J by 2 bases. V usage is TRBV9 and J usage is TRBJ2-4; 12 bases are shared with TRBD2. The TCR originated in an adult who received the AZD1222 COVID-19 vaccine. Sequenced material: peripheral blood, taken 28 days after the second AZD1222 dose. CDR3 DNA sequence: TGTGCCAGCAGCCCCGGACTAGCGGGAACCAAAAACATTCAGTACTTC. Translation: CASSPGLAGTKNIQYF.